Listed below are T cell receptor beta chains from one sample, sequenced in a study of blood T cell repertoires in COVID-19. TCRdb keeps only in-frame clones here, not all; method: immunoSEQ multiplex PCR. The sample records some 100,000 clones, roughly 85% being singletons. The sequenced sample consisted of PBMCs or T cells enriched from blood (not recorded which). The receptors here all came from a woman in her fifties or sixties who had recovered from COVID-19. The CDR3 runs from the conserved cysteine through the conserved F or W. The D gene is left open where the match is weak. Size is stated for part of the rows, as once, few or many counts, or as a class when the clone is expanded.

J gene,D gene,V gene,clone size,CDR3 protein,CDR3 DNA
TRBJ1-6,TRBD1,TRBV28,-,CASSLKDRDNSPLHF,TGTGCCAGCAGTTTGAAGGACAGGGATAATTCACCCCTCCACTTT
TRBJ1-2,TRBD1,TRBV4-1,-,CASSPGTGGYGYTF,TGCGCCAGCAGCCCAGGGACAGGGGGCTATGGCTACACCTTC
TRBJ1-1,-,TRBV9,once,CASSVAGEGTEAFF,TGTGCCAGCAGCGTAGCCGGGGAGGGGACTGAAGCTTTCTTT
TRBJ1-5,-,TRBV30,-,CAWRSGNQPQHF,TGTGCCTGGAGGTCAGGGAATCAGCCCCAGCATTTT
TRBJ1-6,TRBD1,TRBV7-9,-,CASSSTGTGANSPLHF,TGTGCCAGCAGCAGTACCGGGACAGGGGCTAATTCACCCCTCCACTTT
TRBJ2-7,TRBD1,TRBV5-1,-,CASSFTGGLSSYEQYF,TGCGCCAGCAGCTTCACAGGGGGATTGAGCTCCTACGAGCAGTACTTC
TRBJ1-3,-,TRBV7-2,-,CASSINSGNTIYF,TGTGCCAGCAGCATCAACTCTGGAAACACCATATATTTT
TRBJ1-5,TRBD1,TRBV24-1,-,CATSDGTGGIFNQPQHF,TGTGCCACCAGTGACGGGACAGGGGGTATCTTCAATCAGCCCCAGCATTTT
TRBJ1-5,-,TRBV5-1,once,CASSLTELKVGQPQHF,TGCGCCAGCAGCTTGACCGAACTAAAGGTGGGTCAGCCCCAGCATTTT
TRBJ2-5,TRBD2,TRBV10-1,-,CASSPRLAGNQETQYF,TGCGCCAGCAGTCCTCGACTAGCGGGGAACCAAGAGACCCAGTACTTC
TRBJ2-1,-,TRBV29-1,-,CSVEFRQGSYNEQFF,TGCAGCGTTGAATTTAGGCAGGGGTCCTACAATGAGCAGTTCTTC
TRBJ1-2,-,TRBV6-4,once,CASSDRWAYGYTF,TGTGCCAGCAGTGACAGGTGGGCCTATGGCTACACCTTC
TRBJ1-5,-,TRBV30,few,CAWSPAGAQPQHF,TGTGCCTGGAGTCCAGCGGGAGCTCAGCCCCAGCATTTT